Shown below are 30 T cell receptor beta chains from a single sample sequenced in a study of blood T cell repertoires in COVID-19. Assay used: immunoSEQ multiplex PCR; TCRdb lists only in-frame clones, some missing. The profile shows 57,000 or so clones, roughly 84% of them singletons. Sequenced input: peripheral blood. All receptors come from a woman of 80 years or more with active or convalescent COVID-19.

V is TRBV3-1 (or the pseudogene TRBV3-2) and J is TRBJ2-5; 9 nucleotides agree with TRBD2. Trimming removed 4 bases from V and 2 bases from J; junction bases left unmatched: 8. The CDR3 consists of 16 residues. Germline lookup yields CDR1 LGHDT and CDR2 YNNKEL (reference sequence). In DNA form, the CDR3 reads TGTGCCAGCAGCCGGAATAGCGGGGGCCCACAAGAGACCCAGTACTTC. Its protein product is CASSRNSGGPQETQYF.

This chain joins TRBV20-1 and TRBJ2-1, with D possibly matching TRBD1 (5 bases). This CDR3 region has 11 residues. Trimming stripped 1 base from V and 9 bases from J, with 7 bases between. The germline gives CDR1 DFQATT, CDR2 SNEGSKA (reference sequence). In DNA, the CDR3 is TGCAGTGCTAGAGGACAGCGTGAGCAGTTCTTC. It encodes CSARGQREQFF.

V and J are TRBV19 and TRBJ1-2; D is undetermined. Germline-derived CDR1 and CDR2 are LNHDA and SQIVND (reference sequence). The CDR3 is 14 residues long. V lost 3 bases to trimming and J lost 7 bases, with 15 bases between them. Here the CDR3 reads CASSMLGTAAGYTF. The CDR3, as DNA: TGTGCCAGTAGTATGCTCGGCACAGCGGCTGGCTACACCTTC.

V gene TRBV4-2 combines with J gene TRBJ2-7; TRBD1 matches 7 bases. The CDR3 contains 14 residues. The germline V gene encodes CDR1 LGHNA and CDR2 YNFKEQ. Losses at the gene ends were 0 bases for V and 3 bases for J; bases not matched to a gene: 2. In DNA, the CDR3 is TGTGCCAGCAGCCAAGATGGACAGGTCTACGAGCAGTACTTC. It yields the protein CASSQDGQVYEQYF.

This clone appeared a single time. The CDR3 is CASSSWTGQYTEAFF. The CDR3 nucleotides read TGTGCCAGCAGCTCCTGGACAGGGCAATACACTGAAGCTTTCTTT. This sequence joins TRBV11-2 and TRBJ1-1; 8 positions match TRBD1. V dropped 4 bases and J dropped 3; count of bases not matched to a gene: 7. CDR3 length equals 15 residues. The germline gives CDR1 SGHAT, CDR2 FQNNGV.

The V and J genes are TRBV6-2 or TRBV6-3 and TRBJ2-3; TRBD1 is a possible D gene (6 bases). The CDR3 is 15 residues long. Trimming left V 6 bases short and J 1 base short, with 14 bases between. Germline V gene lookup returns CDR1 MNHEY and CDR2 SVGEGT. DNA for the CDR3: TGTGCCAGCAGCTTAACAGGGTTAGGCACAGATACGCAGTATTTT. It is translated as CASSLTGLGTDTQYF.

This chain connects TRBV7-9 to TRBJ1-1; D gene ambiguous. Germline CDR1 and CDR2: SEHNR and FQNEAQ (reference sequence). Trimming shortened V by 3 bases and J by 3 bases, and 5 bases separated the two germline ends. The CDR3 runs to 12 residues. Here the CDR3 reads CASSFADTEAFF. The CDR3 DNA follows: TGTGCCAGCAGCTTTGCGGACACTGAAGCTTTCTTT.

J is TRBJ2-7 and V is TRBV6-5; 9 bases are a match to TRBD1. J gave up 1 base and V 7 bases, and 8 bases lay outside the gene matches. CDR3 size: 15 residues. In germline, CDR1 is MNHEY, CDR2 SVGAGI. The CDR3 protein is CASTEWGTGSYEQYF. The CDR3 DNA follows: TGTGCCAGCACCGAATGGGGGACAGGGTCCTACGAGCAGTACTTC.

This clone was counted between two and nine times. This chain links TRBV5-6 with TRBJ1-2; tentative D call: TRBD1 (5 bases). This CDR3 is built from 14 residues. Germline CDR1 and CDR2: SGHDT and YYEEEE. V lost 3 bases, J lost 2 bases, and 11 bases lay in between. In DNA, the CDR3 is TGTGCCAGCAGCTGGGGCCAGGTAAACTATGGCTACACCTTC. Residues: CASSWGQVNYGYTF.

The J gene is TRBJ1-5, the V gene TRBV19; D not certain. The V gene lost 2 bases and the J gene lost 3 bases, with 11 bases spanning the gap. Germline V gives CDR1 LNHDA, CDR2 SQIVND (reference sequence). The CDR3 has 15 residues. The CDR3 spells CASSIPTHYNQPQHF. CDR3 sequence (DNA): TGTGCCAGTAGTATACCCACACATTACAATCAGCCCCAGCATTTT.

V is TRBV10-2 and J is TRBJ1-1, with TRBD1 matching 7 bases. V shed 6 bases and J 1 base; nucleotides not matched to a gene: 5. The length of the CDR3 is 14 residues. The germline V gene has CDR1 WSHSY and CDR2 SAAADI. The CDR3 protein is CASREGAGNTEAFF. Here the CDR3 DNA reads TGCGCCAGCAGGGAGGGGGCCGGGAACACTGAAGCTTTCTTT.

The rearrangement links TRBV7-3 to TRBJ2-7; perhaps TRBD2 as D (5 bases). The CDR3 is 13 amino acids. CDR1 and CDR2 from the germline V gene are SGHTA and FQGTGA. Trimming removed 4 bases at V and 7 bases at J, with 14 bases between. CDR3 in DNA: TGTGCCAGCAGCTCTTCCGGGATCGGGGAGCAGTACTTC. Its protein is CASSSSGIGEQYF.

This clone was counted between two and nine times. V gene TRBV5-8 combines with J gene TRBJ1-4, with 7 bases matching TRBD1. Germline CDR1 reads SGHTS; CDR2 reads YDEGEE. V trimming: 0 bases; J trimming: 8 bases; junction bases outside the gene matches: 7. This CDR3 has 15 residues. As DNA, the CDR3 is TGTGCCAGCAGCTTGGTTAGACAGGGATCGGAAAAACTGTTTTTT. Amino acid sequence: CASSLVRQGSEKLFF.

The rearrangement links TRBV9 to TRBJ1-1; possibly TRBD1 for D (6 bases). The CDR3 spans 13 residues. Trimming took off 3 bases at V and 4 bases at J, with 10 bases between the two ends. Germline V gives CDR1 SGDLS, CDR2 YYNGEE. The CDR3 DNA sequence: TGTGCCAGCAGCGGGCCAGGGGTCACTGAAGCTTTCTTT. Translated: CASSGPGVTEAFF. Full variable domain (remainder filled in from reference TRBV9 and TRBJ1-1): DSGVTQTPKHLITATGQRVTLRCSPRSGDLSVYWYQQSLDQGLQFLIQYYNGEERAKGNILERFSAQQFPDLHSELNLSSLELGDSALYFCASSGPGVTEAFFGQGTRLTVV.

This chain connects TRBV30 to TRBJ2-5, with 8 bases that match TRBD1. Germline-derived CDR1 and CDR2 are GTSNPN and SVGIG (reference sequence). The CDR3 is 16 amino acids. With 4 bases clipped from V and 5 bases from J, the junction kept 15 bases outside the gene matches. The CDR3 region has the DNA TGTGCCTGGAATTCCTATTCGGCAGGGGGCCTGGAGACCCAGTACTTC. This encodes CAWNSYSAGGLETQYF.

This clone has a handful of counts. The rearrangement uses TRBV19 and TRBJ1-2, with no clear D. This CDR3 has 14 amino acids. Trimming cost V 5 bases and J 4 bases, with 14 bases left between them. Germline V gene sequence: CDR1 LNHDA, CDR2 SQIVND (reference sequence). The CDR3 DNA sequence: TGTGCCAGTAGTTCGCGGGTGGCCGGCTATGGCTACACCTTC. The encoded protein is CASSSRVAGYGYTF.

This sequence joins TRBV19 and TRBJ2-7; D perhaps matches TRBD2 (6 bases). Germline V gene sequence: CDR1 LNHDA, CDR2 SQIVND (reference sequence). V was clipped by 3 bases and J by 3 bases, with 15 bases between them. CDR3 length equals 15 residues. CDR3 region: CASSIDPGDLYEQYF. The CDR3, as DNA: TGTGCCAGTAGTATCGATCCGGGGGATCTCTACGAGCAGTACTTC.

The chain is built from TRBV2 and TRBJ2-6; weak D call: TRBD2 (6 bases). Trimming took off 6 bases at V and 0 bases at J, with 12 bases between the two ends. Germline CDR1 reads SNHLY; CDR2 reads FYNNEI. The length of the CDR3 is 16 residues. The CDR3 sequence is CASSAHGGSGANVLTF. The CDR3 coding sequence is TGTGCCAGCAGCGCGCACGGGGGCTCTGGGGCCAACGTCCTGACTTTC.

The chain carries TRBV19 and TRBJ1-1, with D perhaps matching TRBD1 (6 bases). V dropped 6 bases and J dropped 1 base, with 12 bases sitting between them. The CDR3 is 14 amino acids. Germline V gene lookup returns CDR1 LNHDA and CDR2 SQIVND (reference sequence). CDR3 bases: TGTGCCAGTAGATCACAGGGCGGGAACACTGAAGCTTTCTTT. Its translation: CASRSQGGNTEAFF.

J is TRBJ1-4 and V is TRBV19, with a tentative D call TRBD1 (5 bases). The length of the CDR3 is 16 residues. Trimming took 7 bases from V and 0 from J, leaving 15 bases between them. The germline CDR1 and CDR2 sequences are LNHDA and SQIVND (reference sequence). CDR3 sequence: CASTSRTFATNEKLFF. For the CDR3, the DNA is TGTGCCAGTACCTCCCGGACATTTGCAACTAATGAAAAACTGTTTTTT. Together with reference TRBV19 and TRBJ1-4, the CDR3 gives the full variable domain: DGGITQSPKYLFRKEGQNVTLSCEQNLNHDAMYWYRQDPGQGLRLIYYSQIVNDFQKGDIAEGYSVSREKKESFPLTVTSAQKNPTAFYLCASTSRTFATNEKLFFGSGTQLSVL.

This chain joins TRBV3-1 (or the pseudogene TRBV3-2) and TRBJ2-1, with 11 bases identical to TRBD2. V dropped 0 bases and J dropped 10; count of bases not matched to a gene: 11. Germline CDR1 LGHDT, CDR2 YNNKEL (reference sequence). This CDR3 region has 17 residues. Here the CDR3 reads CASSQDVIAGGQGEQFF. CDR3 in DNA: TGTGCCAGCAGCCAAGATGTGATAGCGGGGGGGCAGGGAGAGCAGTTCTTC.

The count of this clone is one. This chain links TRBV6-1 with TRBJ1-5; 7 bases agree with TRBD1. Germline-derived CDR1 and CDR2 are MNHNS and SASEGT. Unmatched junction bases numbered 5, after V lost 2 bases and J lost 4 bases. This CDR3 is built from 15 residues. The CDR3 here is CASSELGQPNQPQHF. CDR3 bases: TGTGCCAGCAGTGAATTGGGACAGCCTAATCAGCCCCAGCATTTT.

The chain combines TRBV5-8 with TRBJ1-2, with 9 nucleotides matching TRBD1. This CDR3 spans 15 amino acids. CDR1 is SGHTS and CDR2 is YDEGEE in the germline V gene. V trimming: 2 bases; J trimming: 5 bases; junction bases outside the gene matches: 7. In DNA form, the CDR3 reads TGTGCCAGCAGCTTAAGACCGGGACAGGGTTATGGCTACACCTTC. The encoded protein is CASSLRPGQGYGYTF. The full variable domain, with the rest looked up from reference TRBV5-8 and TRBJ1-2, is EAGVTQSPTHLIKTRGQQATLRCSPISGHTSVYWYQQALGLGLQFLLWYDEGEERNRGNFPPRFSGRQFPNYSSELNVNALELEDSALYLCASSLRPGQGYGYTFGSGTRLTVV.

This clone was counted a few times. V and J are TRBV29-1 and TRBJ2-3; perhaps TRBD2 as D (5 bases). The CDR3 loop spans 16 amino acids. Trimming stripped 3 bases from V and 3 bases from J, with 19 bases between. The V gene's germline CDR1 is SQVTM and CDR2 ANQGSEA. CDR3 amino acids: CSVEGGLGYWTDTQYF. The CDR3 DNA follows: TGCAGCGTTGAGGGTGGACTTGGCTATTGGACAGATACGCAGTATTTT.

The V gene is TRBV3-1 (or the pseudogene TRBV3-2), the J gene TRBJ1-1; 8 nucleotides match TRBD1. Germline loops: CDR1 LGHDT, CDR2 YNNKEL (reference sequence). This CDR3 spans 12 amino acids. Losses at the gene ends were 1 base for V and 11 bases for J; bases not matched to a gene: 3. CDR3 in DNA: TGTGCCAGCAGCCAAGGGGGGACAGGCGCTTTCTTT. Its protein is CASSQGGTGAFF.

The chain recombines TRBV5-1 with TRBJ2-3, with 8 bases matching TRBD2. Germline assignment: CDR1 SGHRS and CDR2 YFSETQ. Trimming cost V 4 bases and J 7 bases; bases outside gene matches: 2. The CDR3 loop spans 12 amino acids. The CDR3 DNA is TGCGCCAGCAGCCGGGGGGGACATACGCAGTATTTT. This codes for CASSRGGHTQYF.

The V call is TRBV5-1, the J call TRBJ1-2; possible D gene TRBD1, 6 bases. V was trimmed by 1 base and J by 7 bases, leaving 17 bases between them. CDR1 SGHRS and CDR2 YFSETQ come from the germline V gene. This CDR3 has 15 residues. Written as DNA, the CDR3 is TGCGCCAGCAGCTTGTGGGACACCCAGCCGGGTGGCTACACCTTC. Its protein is CASSLWDTQPGGYTF.

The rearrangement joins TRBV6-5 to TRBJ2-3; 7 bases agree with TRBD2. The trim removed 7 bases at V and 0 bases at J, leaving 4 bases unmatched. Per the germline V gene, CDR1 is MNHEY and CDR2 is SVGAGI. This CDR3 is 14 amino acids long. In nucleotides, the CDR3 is TGTGCCAGCACATTTAGCGGGAGCACAGATACGCAGTATTTT. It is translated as CASTFSGSTDTQYF.

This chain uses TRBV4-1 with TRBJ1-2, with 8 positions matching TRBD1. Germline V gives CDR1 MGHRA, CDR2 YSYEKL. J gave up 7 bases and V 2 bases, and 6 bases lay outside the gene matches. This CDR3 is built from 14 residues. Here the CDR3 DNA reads TGCGCCAGCAGCCAAACAGGGGGAATTAGTGGCTACACCTTC. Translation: CASSQTGGISGYTF.

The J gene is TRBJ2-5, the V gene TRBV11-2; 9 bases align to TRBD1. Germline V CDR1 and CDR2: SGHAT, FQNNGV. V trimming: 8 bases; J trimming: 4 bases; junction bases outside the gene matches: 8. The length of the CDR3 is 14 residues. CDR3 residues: CASHYRGQGETQYF. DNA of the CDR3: TGTGCCAGCCATTACAGGGGGCAGGGAGAGACCCAGTACTTC. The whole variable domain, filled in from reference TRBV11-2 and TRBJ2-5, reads EAGVAQSPRYKIIEKRQSVAFWCNPISGHATLYWYQQILGQGPKLLIQFQNNGVVDDSQLPKDRFSAERLKGVDSTLKIQPAKLEDSAVYLCASHYRGQGETQYFGPGTRLLVL.